The 32 T cell receptor beta chains presented below share a single source sample, sequenced in a study of T cells in Graves' hyperthyroidism and ophthalmopathy. Amplification of TCR beta CDR3 regions was performed using RNA transcripts as template. The primer set for the first-round RT-PCR of the TCR CDR3 was HTBI. TCRdb reprocessed the multiplex PCR reads with MiXCR, giving one entry per CDR3 protein. Of about 550,000 distinct CDR3 sequences in the sample, less than 25% were seen once. The specimen sequenced was blood. The receptors originated from a man aged 18 to 35 with Graves' hyperthyroidism.

The chain uses TRBV6-1 and TRBJ1-3; no firm D call. V was pared by 5 bases and J by 6 bases, with 11 bases between. The CDR3 covers 13 residues. Germline V gives CDR1 MNHNS, CDR2 SASEGT. CDR3 in DNA: TGTGCCAGCAGTCGCGACACCGAAAACACCATATATTTT. This codes for CASSRDTENTIYF.

In this sample, this clonotype turned up many times. The chain uses TRBV15 and TRBJ2-7, with TRBD1 as a possible D gene (6 bases). Germline CDR1 reads LNHNV; CDR2 reads YYDKDF (reference sequence). Trimming cost V 5 bases and J 0 bases, with 8 bases left between them. The CDR3 length is 13 residues. The CDR3 DNA reads TGTGCCACCAGCCAGGGGTACTCCTACGAGCAGTACTTC. Amino acid sequence: CATSQGYSYEQYF.

The V gene is TRBV11-1, the J gene TRBJ2-5; 9 nucleotides agree with TRBD1. The CDR3 runs 17 residues. The ends lost 2 bases at V and 1 base at J; junction bases unmatched: 8. Germline V lookup: CDR1 SGHAT, CDR2 FQDESV (reference sequence). Here the CDR3 DNA reads TGTGCCAGCAGCTTATTCAGTGGGACAGGGTTCCAAGAGACCCAGTACTTC. This gives the protein CASSLFSGTGFQETQYF.

This sequence joins TRBV18 and TRBJ1-1; D remains ambiguous. The germline V and J ends were trimmed by 1 base and 4 bases, with 22 bases remaining between them. The CDR3 spans 18 residues. Germline CDR1 is KGHSH and CDR2 is LQKENI. The CDR3: CASSPLSGLQRRRTEAFF. DNA for the CDR3: TGTGCCAGCTCACCACTATCGGGATTACAAAGGCGTCGCACTGAAGCTTTCTTT.

V gene TRBV4-1 combines with J gene TRBJ1-2; TRBD1 might be the D (5 bases). The CDR3 covers 14 residues. The ends were cut back, 0 bases at V and 1 base at J, with 6 bases in the middle. Per the germline V gene, CDR1 is MGHRA and CDR2 is YSYEKL. The DNA for the CDR3 is TGCGCCAGCAGCCAAGAGCAGGGTAACTATGGCTACACCTTC. Amino acids: CASSQEQGNYGYTF.

J is TRBJ1-1 and V is TRBV14; D is unresolved. Germline V gene lookup returns CDR1 SGHDN and CDR2 FVKESK. V was shortened by 0 bases and J by 7 bases, with 6 bases between the two germline ends. This CDR3 has 12 amino acids. CDR3 nucleotides: TGTGCCAGCAGCCAAGACGAGGGTGAAGCTTTCTTT. Protein sequence: CASSQDEGEAFF.

This rearrangement joins TRBV12-3 or TRBV12-4 to TRBJ2-7; no clear D. The CDR3 length is 15 residues. V gave up 9 bases and J gave up 3 bases, with 21 bases separating them. DNA for the CDR3: TGTGCCAGTAGCCACCTATCTGGGCCCTACTACGAGCAGTACTTC. It is translated as CASSHLSGPYYEQYF.

The genes are TRBV5-1 and TRBJ1-1, with a possible D match to TRBD1 (5 bases). Germline CDR1 is SGHRS and CDR2 is YFSETQ. V lost 4 bases to trimming and J lost 10 bases, with 17 bases between them. This CDR3 contains 13 residues. The CDR3 reads CASSARLAGRAFF. In DNA form, the CDR3 reads TGCGCCAGCAGCGCCCGTTTGGCAGGGAGAGCTTTCTTT.

This clonotype was seen many times. The rearrangement links TRBV12-3 or TRBV12-4 to TRBJ1-2, with D perhaps matching TRBD1 (6 bases). CDR3 length equals 14 residues. Trimming took off 8 bases at V and 2 bases at J, with 15 bases between the two ends. As DNA, the CDR3 is TGTGCCAGCCACCCTTCCACAGGGAACTATGGCTACACCTTC. Protein: CASHPSTGNYGYTF.

The V call is TRBV6-1, the J call TRBJ1-5; unclear D gene. This CDR3 region has 15 residues. Per germline, CDR1 MNHNS and CDR2 SASEGT. V was trimmed by 6 bases and J by 1 base, leaving 13 bases between them. Written as DNA, the CDR3 is TGTGCCAGCAGCTTTTGGGAAGGGAGCAATCAGCCCCAGCATTTT. As protein: CASSFWEGSNQPQHF.

This clonotype was seen repeatedly, ten times or more. The V call is TRBV7-2, the J call TRBJ2-7; TRBD2 agrees at 7 bases. The CDR3 length is 14 residues. Germline CDR1 and CDR2: SGHTA and FQGNSA. The junction had 8 bases not matched to a gene; V was cut back by 3 bases and J by 6 bases. The CDR3 protein is CASSFAGGEGEQYF. The CDR3 nucleotides read TGTGCCAGCAGCTTTGCTGGGGGGGAAGGCGAGCAGTACTTC.

This clonotype appeared many times. The chain recombines TRBV6-1 with TRBJ2-7, with D possibly TRBD1 on 5 matching bases. V lost 0 bases and J lost 3, with 9 bases in between. The CDR3 is 14 amino acids. CDR1 is MNHNS, CDR2 SASEGT, per germline. Here the CDR3 reads CASSEATVYYEQYF. For the CDR3, the DNA is TGTGCCAGCAGTGAAGCGACAGTTTACTACGAGCAGTACTTC.

The chain links TRBV12-3 or TRBV12-4 to TRBJ1-1; TRBD1 might be the D (5 bases). There are 13 residues in the CDR3. V lost 8 bases and J lost 1, with 11 bases in between. Here the CDR3 reads CASLRRGNTEAFF. The CDR3 DNA follows: TGTGCCAGCCTCAGGAGGGGGAACACTGAAGCTTTCTTT.

Ten or more counts support this clonotype. The CDR3 reads CASSLKGQVEGYTF. CDR3 nucleotide sequence: TGTGCCAGCAGCTTGAAGGGACAGGTCGAGGGCTACACCTTC. The chain has TRBV7-9 and TRBJ1-2; 8 positions match TRBD1. The trim removed 3 bases at V and 8 bases at J, leaving 8 bases unmatched. CDR1 is SEHNR and CDR2 is FQNEAQ in the germline V gene (reference sequence). CDR3 length: 14 amino acids. The variable domain in full, with the rest retrieved from reference TRBV7-9 and TRBJ1-2, is DTGVSQNPRHKITKRGQNVTFRCDPISEHNRLYWYRQTLGQGPEFLTYFQNEAQLEKSRLLSDRFSAERPKGSFSTLEIQRTEQGDSAMYLCASSLKGQVEGYTFGSGTRLTVV.

The chain joins TRBV29-1 to TRBJ2-5; unclear D gene. CDR1 is SQVTM and CDR2 is ANQGSEA in the germline V gene. The CDR3 extends over 11 amino acids. V shed 6 bases and J shed 2 bases, with 7 bases lying between them. The CDR3: CSVLVQETQYF. The CDR3 DNA follows: TGCAGCGTCCTGGTGCAAGAGACCCAGTACTTC. Filled out from reference TRBV29-1 and TRBJ2-5, the complete variable domain reads SAVISQKPSRDICQRGTSLTIQCQVDSQVTMMFWYRQQPGQSLTLIATANQGSEATYESGFVIDKFPISRPNLTFSTLTVSNMSPEDSSIYLCSVLVQETQYFGPGTRLLVL.

This clonotype was detected many times. The CDR3 DNA sequence: TGTGCCAGCAGCTACGGGACTAGCCGAACAGATACGCAGTATTTT. This encodes CASSYGTSRTDTQYF. This rearrangement joins TRBV11-2 to TRBJ2-3; 9 bases map to TRBD2. V was pared by 4 bases and J by 3 bases, with 5 bases of the junction left unmatched. From germline, CDR1 is SGHAT and CDR2 FQNNGV. The CDR3 spans 15 residues.

This clonotype has a count of ten or more. This chain connects TRBV19 to TRBJ1-5; D is ambiguous. The germline V gene has CDR1 LNHDA and CDR2 SQIVND (reference sequence). The CDR3 is 14 amino acids. The V gene lost 3 bases and the J gene lost 3 bases, with 9 bases spanning the gap. The CDR3 sequence: CASSISLDNQPQHF. The DNA of the CDR3 is TGTGCCAGTAGTATTTCCCTGGACAATCAGCCCCAGCATTTT.

As concerns this clonotype: A much larger clone lies one base from this, so it may be a read error. V gene TRBV18 combines with J gene TRBJ1-1; tentatively, D is TRBD1 (6 bases). The CDR3 extends over 13 amino acids. In germline, CDR1 is KGHSH, CDR2 LQKENI. CDR3 sequence (DNA): TGTGCCAGCTCACCCGGGACACGAGATGAAGCTTCCTTT. This encodes CASSPGTRDEASF.

This clonotype was seen many times. The rearrangement uses TRBV29-1 and TRBJ1-1, with no clear D. CDR3 size: 12 residues. Looked up from germline, CDR1 is SQVTM and CDR2 is ANQGSEA. V was shortened by 4 bases and J by 4 bases, with 10 bases between the two germline ends. The CDR3 sequence: CSVVGEGTEAFF. CDR3 in DNA: TGCAGCGTTGTAGGAGAGGGCACTGAAGCTTTCTTT.

This clonotype has ten or more counts. This rearrangement joins TRBV11-1 to TRBJ2-7; D may be TRBD1 or TRBD2 (5 bases each). The germline gives CDR1 SGHAT, CDR2 FQDESV (reference sequence). The CDR3 runs 17 residues. Trimming cost V 4 bases and J 5 bases, with 24 bases left between them. In DNA, the CDR3 is TGTGCCAGCAGCTCCCCCGGGACCACGTTAGGTACCCACGAGCAGTACTTC. Amino acids: CASSSPGTTLGTHEQYF.

This clonotype came up many times. The V call is TRBV28, the J call TRBJ1-2, with 9 bases lining up with TRBD1. The CDR3 is 16 residues long. The ends lost 5 bases at V and 8 bases at J; junction bases unmatched: 15. In germline, CDR1 is MDHEN, CDR2 SYDVKM. In DNA, the CDR3 is TGTGCCAGCAGTCCTACCCACGGACAGGGGAGAAGCGGCTACACCTTC. Its protein product is CASSPTHGQGRSGYTF.

This clonotype has ten or more counts. The chain links TRBV6-1 to TRBJ1-5; 12 nucleotides line up with TRBD1. Unmatched junction bases numbered 12, after V lost 2 bases and J lost 7 bases. This CDR3 has 18 amino acids. CDR1 and CDR2 (germline): MNHNS, SASEGT. The CDR3 region is CASSERRGGQGARQPQHF. The CDR3 region has the DNA TGTGCCAGCAGTGAAAGGAGGGGGGGACAGGGGGCTCGGCAGCCCCAGCATTTT.

The rearrangement uses TRBV6-1 and TRBJ2-7; D remains ambiguous. V gave up 8 bases and J gave up 0 bases, with 11 bases separating them. CDR1 is MNHNS and CDR2 is SASEGT in the germline V gene. The CDR3 length is 13 residues. CDR3 loop: CASAHPSSYEQYF. CDR3 DNA sequence: TGTGCCAGCGCCCATCCAAGCTCCTACGAGCAGTACTTC.

This clonotype was observed many times. V and J are TRBV27 and TRBJ2-7, with no clear D. The V end lost 0 bases, the J end lost 3 bases, and 6 bases lay between the germline ends. The CDR3 contains 13 residues. Germline loops: CDR1 MNHEY, CDR2 SMNVEV (reference sequence). The CDR3 DNA follows: TGTGCCAGCAGTTTATCCCCAGTCTACGAGCAGTACTTC. Translating gives CASSLSPVYEQYF.

This clonotype showed up many times. The rearrangement joins TRBV28 to TRBJ1-2, with unresolved D. The ends were cut back, 7 bases at V and 2 bases at J, with 17 bases in the middle. The germline CDR1 and CDR2 sequences are MDHEN and SYDVKM. The CDR3 runs 15 residues. This chain's CDR3 is CASTSPSWWNYGYTF. For the CDR3, the DNA is TGTGCCAGCACCTCCCCCTCCTGGTGGAACTATGGCTACACCTTC.

The sample holds many counts of this clonotype. In DNA form, the CDR3 reads TGTGCCAGCACCAGCGACCCTAACACTGAAGCTTTCTTT. Its translation: CASTSDPNTEAFF. The chain carries TRBV7-9 and TRBJ1-1; D is uncertain. This CDR3 spans 13 amino acids. The V end was cut by 7 bases, the J end by 2 bases, with 11 bases between. Germline-derived CDR1 and CDR2 are SEHNR and FQNEAQ (reference sequence).

This clonotype has at least ten counts. The V and J genes are TRBV12-3 or TRBV12-4 and TRBJ1-6, with D tentatively TRBD1 (5 bases). Trimming took off 4 bases at V and 10 bases at J, with 17 bases between the two ends. The CDR3 consists of 15 residues. CDR3 residues: CASSSQGRRSSPLHF. CDR3 nucleotides: TGTGCCAGCAGTTCTCAGGGACGGCGGAGCTCACCCCTCCACTTT.

This clonotype was found a few times. V is TRBV19 and J is TRBJ2-5; D possibly corresponds to TRBD1 (6 bases). Per the germline V gene, CDR1 is LNHDA and CDR2 is SQIVND (reference sequence). Trimming took off 5 bases at V and 3 bases at J, with 16 bases between the two ends. This CDR3 is built from 15 residues. The CDR3 loop is CASSSGTGPKETQYF. CDR3 nucleotides: TGTGCCAGTAGTTCCGGCACAGGGCCAAAAGAGACCCAGTACTTC.

This clonotype was counted a few times. One base away lies a much larger clone, so this may be a sequencing read error. The rearrangement links TRBV6-2 or TRBV6-3 to TRBJ2-1; D is perhaps TRBD1 or TRBD2 (6 bases each). This CDR3 region has 14 residues. Germline CDR1 reads MNHEY; CDR2 reads SVGEGT. The CDR3 reads CASSYSGGWNEKFF. CDR3 bases: TGTGCCAGCAGTTACTCGGGGGGCTGGAATGAGAAGTTCTTC.

The V call is TRBV29-1, the J call TRBJ1-1; 10 nucleotides agree with TRBD1. The ends lost 8 bases at V and 0 bases at J; junction bases unmatched: 9. The germline gives CDR1 SQVTM, CDR2 ANQGSEA. This CDR3 spans 15 amino acids. CDR3 bases: TGCAGCACCCTCCGGGACAGGGGAATGAACACTGAAGCTTTCTTT. Its translation is CSTLRDRGMNTEAFF.

This clonotype was counted only a few times. The CDR3 DNA sequence: TGTGCCAGCAGCCAAGGATACGGGGGGGCCTCCGGGGAGCTGTTTTTT. This sequence encodes CASSQGYGGASGELFF. The chain employs TRBV3-1 and TRBJ2-2, with 8 bases lining up with TRBD2. V shed 1 base, J shed 6 bases, and the junction held 7 bases outside the gene matches. Germline CDR1 and CDR2: LGHDT and YNNKEL (reference sequence). This CDR3 is 16 amino acids long.

This clonotype was detected ten times or more. The rearrangement links TRBV12-3 or TRBV12-4 to TRBJ2-7; TRBD2 might be the D (6 bases). The CDR3 is made up of 15 amino acids. V lost 3 bases to trimming and J lost 5 bases, with 17 bases between them. This CDR3 is CASSFAGIATDEQYF. As DNA, the CDR3 is TGTGCCAGCAGTTTTGCGGGGATTGCTACGGACGAGCAGTACTTC.